Reported below is one TCR beta chain. The data belong to a study of blood T cell repertoires in COVID-19. Study details: Samples came from the United States, Italy and Spain, spanning acute and convalescent COVID-19. From T cells, B-cell-depleted T cells, or PBMCs came the material, which was cDNA or gDNA.

Germline V lookup: CDR1 SGHNT, CDR2 YYREEE (reference sequence). V lost 1 base and J lost 5; bases outside the gene matches: 5. The CDR3 totals 15 residues. Followed over time, Seattle patients had been enrolled while infection was active. In the authors' methods: Reference gene primer amplification in the assay estimated nucleated cell counts. Measured with immunoSEQ multiplex PCR; TCRdb has only the in-frame clones, and not every one. V and J calls plus clone size are reproduced from that table; the DNA served to infer D and trimming. The profile shows around 270,000 clones, about 85% of them singletons.

The source is a human donor with COVID-19, enrolled during active disease. The donor label of this sample is uncertain. The J gene is TRBJ2-1, the V gene TRBV5-4; 8 bases fit TRBD2. The sample consisted of peripheral blood. This chain's CDR3 is CASSLPGGDHNEQFF. CDR3 nucleotides: TGTGCCAGCAGCTTGCCGGGAGGGGACCACAATGAGCAGTTCTTC.